Listed below are T cell receptor beta chains from one sample, sequenced in a study of T cells after yellow fever vaccination. TCRdb re-analysed the 5' RACE reads in MiXCR, keeping a single row per CDR3 protein. The table records approximately 510,000 distinct CDR3 sequences, 21% of them present only once. The material sequenced was PBMCs, taken about 20 days after the first yellow fever vaccination. These receptors were taken from a man aged 18-30 years who received the YFV17D yellow fever vaccine. CDR3s include the opening cysteine and the closing phenylalanine or tryptophan. The D gene is left open where the match is weak. A row's size may be missing; if present it is once, few, many or a size class.

J gene,V gene,D gene,clone size,CDR3 protein,CDR3 DNA
TRBJ2-3,TRBV4-1,TRBD2,.,CASSQDVGRLAGPDTQYF,TGCGCCAGCAGCCAAGATGTTGGGCGTCTAGCGGGCCCAGATACGCAGTATTTT
TRBJ2-3,TRBV7-3,.,.,CASSLTSGLGLSDTQYF,TGTGCCAGCAGCTTAACGTCGGGACTTGGGTTGTCAGATACGCAGTATTTT
TRBJ2-2,TRBV28,TRBD1,few,CASSTRTGSTGELFF,TGTGCCAGCAGCACCAGGACAGGGAGCACCGGGGAGCTGTTTTTT
TRBJ1-3,TRBV7-2,.,few,CASSLATASSGNTIYF,TGTGCCAGCAGCTTAGCCACGGCGAGCTCTGGAAACACCATATATTTT
TRBJ1-2,TRBV3-1,.,.,CASRNGAGANYGYTF,TGTGCCAGCAGGAATGGAGCAGGGGCAAACTATGGCTACACCTTC
TRBJ1-2,TRBV6-5,TRBD1,.,CASSYLGTGLYGYTF,TGTGCCAGCAGTTACTTGGGGACAGGTCTATATGGCTACACCTTC
TRBJ1-4,TRBV4-1,.,.,CASSQADSRYEKLFF,TGCGCCAGCAGCCAAGCGGACAGCCGATATGAAAAACTGTTTTTT
TRBJ2-2,TRBV7-6,.,.,CASSGISSMTGELFF,TGTGCCAGCAGTGGGATATCTAGCATGACCGGGGAGCTGTTTTTT
TRBJ2-3,TRBV4-3,TRBD1,few,CASSRRQGRTDTQYF,TGCGCCAGCAGCCGCCGACAGGGGAGGACAGATACGCAGTATTTT
TRBJ1-2,TRBV14,TRBD1,.,CASSLTGDRYGYTF,TGTGCCAGCAGCCTCACAGGGGATCGCTATGGCTACACCTTC
TRBJ2-5,TRBV20-1,TRBD2,many,CSASQLARETQYF,TGCAGTGCTTCACAACTAGCGCGGGAGACCCAGTACTTC
TRBJ1-2,TRBV6-5,TRBD1,few,CASSYGAGGNGGYTF,TGTGCCAGCAGTTACGGAGCAGGGGGTAATGGTGGCTACACCTTC
TRBJ2-1,TRBV5-4,TRBD1,few,CASSLGVGRGRDNEQFF,TGTGCCAGCAGCTTAGGTGTTGGAAGGGGGCGCGACAATGAGCAGTTCTTC
TRBJ1-1,TRBV5-1,.,few,CASSYPDGRNEAFF,TGCGCCAGCAGCTATCCGGACGGGCGAAATGAAGCTTTCTTT
TRBJ2-3,TRBV10-3,.,many,CAASAQGGTTDTQYF,TGTGCCGCCAGCGCACAGGGGGGGACCACAGATACGCAGTATTTT
TRBJ2-3,TRBV7-2,TRBD2,.,CSSSLGGSGGWDTQYF,TGTTCCAGCAGCTTAGGGGGTAGCGGGGGATGGGATACGCAGTATTTT
TRBJ2-1,TRBV20-1,.,.,CSARDSSQTAMNEQFF,TGCAGTGCTAGAGATTCTTCCCAGACGGCCATGAATGAGCAGTTCTTC
TRBJ2-5,TRBV24-1,TRBD1,.,CATSVLWRTGAKETQYF,TGTGCCACCAGTGTCCTTTGGCGGACAGGGGCCAAAGAGACCCAGTACTTC
TRBJ2-1,TRBV7-2,TRBD1,few,CASSFPRGKEQFF,TGTGCCAGCAGCTTCCCCAGGGGGAAGGAGCAGTTCTTC
TRBJ2-3,TRBV11-2,.,.,CASSLEFGAGGTDTQYF,TGTGCCAGCAGCTTAGAATTCGGGGCAGGGGGCACAGATACGCAGTATTTT
TRBJ1-1,TRBV20-1,.,few,CSARVKNTEAFF,TGCAGTGCTAGAGTCAAAAACACTGAAGCTTTCTTT
TRBJ2-3,TRBV20-1,TRBD2,few,CSAGLARSSGDTQYF,TGCAGTGCTGGACTAGCCAGGAGTAGTGGTGATACGCAGTATTTT
TRBJ2-1,TRBV20-1,TRBD2,few,CSARTSGPANEQFF,TGCAGTGCCAGGACTAGCGGGCCTGCCAATGAGCAGTTCTTC
TRBJ1-3,TRBV7-9,.,.,CASSLAPQSGNTIYF,TGTGCCAGCAGCTTAGCGCCCCAATCTGGAAACACCATATATTTT
TRBJ1-1,TRBV19,TRBD1,.,CASSTPGTGAEAFF,TGTGCCAGTAGTACCCCCGGGACAGGGGCTGAAGCTTTCTTT
TRBJ2-5,TRBV6-6,.,few,CASSSGHQETQYF,TGTGCCAGCAGTTCAGGGCACCAAGAGACCCAGTACTTC
TRBJ1-5,TRBV12-3/TRBV12-4,.,.,CASSPNRVQPQHF,TGTGCCAGCAGCCCTAACAGGGTTCAGCCCCAGCATTTT
TRBJ2-1,TRBV10-3,.,.,CAISEGQGMDEQFF,TGTGCCATCAGTGAGGGGCAGGGTATGGATGAGCAGTTCTTC
TRBJ2-1,TRBV20-1,TRBD2,few,CSASSLAGVLSYNEQFF,TGCAGTGCTAGTAGTTTAGCGGGGGTACTTTCCTACAATGAGCAGTTCTTC
TRBJ2-3,TRBV5-1,.,.,CASSPTGPGTDTQYF,TGCGCCAGCAGCCCGACTGGGCCCGGCACAGATACGCAGTATTTT
TRBJ2-5,TRBV5-1,TRBD2,few,CASSTLAGARQETQYF,TGCGCCAGCAGCACCCTAGCGGGGGCCCGCCAAGAGACCCAGTACTTC
TRBJ2-1,TRBV7-9,TRBD1,few,CASSSTGANEQFF,TGTGCCAGCAGCTCCACAGGGGCCAATGAGCAGTTCTTC
TRBJ2-5,TRBV7-3,.,.,CASSLSGHQETQYF,TGTGCCAGTTCACTTAGCGGACACCAAGAGACCCAGTACTTC
TRBJ1-5,TRBV20-1,.,.,CSARRQNSNQPQHF,TGCAGTGCTAGGCGACAGAATAGCAATCAGCCCCAGCATTTT
TRBJ2-1,TRBV6-5,.,.,CASSSLRGEESYNEQFF,TGTGCCAGCAGTTCTCTTCGCGGGGAGGAATCCTACAATGAGCAGTTCTTC
TRBJ2-3,TRBV11-2,.,.,CASSLFPPQGGWSADTQYF,TGTGCCAGCAGCCTGTTCCCCCCTCAGGGGGGATGGAGCGCAGATACGCAGTATTTT
TRBJ2-2,TRBV19,TRBD2,few,CASIPSGGNTGELFF,TGTGCCAGTATCCCTAGCGGGGGTAACACCGGGGAGCTGTTTTTT
TRBJ2-2,TRBV19,TRBD1,.,CASSGTGFGARELFF,TGTGCCAGTAGCGGGACAGGATTCGGTGCCCGGGAGCTGTTTTTT
TRBJ2-1,TRBV4-3,.,.,CASSQDRRGGYNEQFF,TGCGCCAGCAGCCAAGATAGGAGGGGGGGTTACAATGAGCAGTTCTTC
TRBJ2-2,TRBV5-1,TRBD2,.,CASSGTSGGAHTGELFF,TGCGCCAGCAGCGGGACTAGCGGGGGGGCCCACACCGGGGAGCTGTTTTTT